These T cell receptor beta chains were read from a single sample in a study of T cell changes during pregnancy in multiple sclerosis. Repertoires were generated with immunoSEQ multiplex PCR, while TCRdb's copy carries only in-frame clones and drops some. Among roughly 49,000 clones, roughly 93% were seen once, and the ten largest hold approximately 0.4%. The sample here was CD4+ T cells from peripheral blood mononuclear cells, taken in the second trimester of pregnancy. Every receptor here comes from a female donor in good health, enrolled as a control in a pregnancy study. CDR3s include the opening cysteine and the closing phenylalanine or tryptophan. A D gene is named only where the DNA matches it firmly. The size of a clone is reported for some rows only, either as once, few or many, or as a class for expanded clones.

CDR3nt: TGCGCCAGCAGCTATACTACCGGGACAGGGGGCGACACCGGGGAGCTGTTTTTT; CDR3aa: CASSYTTGTGGDTGELFF; j_gene: TRBJ2-2; v_gene: TRBV5-1; d_gene: TRBD1; abundance: .
CDR3nt: TGCGCCAGCAGCTTGTCGTCCCGACAGGGTTTGGATGGCTACACCTTC; CDR3aa: CASSLSSRQGLDGYTF; j_gene: TRBJ1-2; v_gene: TRBV5-1; d_gene: TRBD1; abundance: .
CDR3nt: TGCAGCGCAGGGCCCCAGGGCCCCGGTGGCTACACCTTC; CDR3aa: CSAGPQGPGGYTF; j_gene: TRBJ1-2; v_gene: TRBV29-1; d_gene: .; abundance: .
CDR3nt: TGTGCCAGCAGTTTACTTCTAAGGGGGAACACTGAAGCTTTCTTT; CDR3aa: CASSLLLRGNTEAFF; j_gene: TRBJ1-1; v_gene: TRBV27; d_gene: .; abundance: .
CDR3nt: TGTGCCAGCAGCTTGGGGGACAGGGTTTCCTACGAGCAGTACTTC; CDR3aa: CASSLGDRVSYEQYF; j_gene: TRBJ2-7; v_gene: TRBV5-8; d_gene: TRBD1; abundance: .
CDR3nt: TGTGCCAGCAGCCGCGACCAGCGGGGTCCCTACGAGCAGTACTTC; CDR3aa: CASSRDQRGPYEQYF; j_gene: TRBJ2-7; v_gene: TRBV7-6; d_gene: TRBD2; abundance: few
CDR3nt: TGTGCCAGCAGAGGAGGACAGGTCGGTCATGGAAATTCACCCCTCCACTTT; CDR3aa: CASRGGQVGHGNSPLHF; j_gene: TRBJ1-6; v_gene: TRBV6-4; d_gene: TRBD1; abundance: .
CDR3nt: TGTGCCAGCAGCTCCGGGGGAGGGGTGGAGACCCAGTACTTC; CDR3aa: CASSSGGGVETQYF; j_gene: TRBJ2-5; v_gene: TRBV11-2; d_gene: TRBD2; abundance: .
CDR3nt: TGTGCCAGCGTGGGCGTTGGAAACTATGGCTACACCTTC; CDR3aa: CASVGVGNYGYTF; j_gene: TRBJ1-2; v_gene: TRBV4-2; d_gene: .; abundance: .
CDR3nt: TGTGCCTGGAAAGCGGCGGGTTGGCAAGCTTTCTTT; CDR3aa: CAWKAAGWQAFF; j_gene: TRBJ1-1; v_gene: TRBV30; d_gene: .; abundance: few
CDR3nt: TGTGCCAGCAGCTTAGAACAGGGGCTAGGAGCTAAAGGGCAGTACTTC; CDR3aa: CASSLEQGLGAKGQYF; j_gene: TRBJ2-7; v_gene: TRBV11-3; d_gene: TRBD1; abundance: .
CDR3nt: TGTGCCATCAGTGATACAGGGTGGCAGACTGAAGCTTTCTTT; CDR3aa: CAISDTGWQTEAFF; j_gene: TRBJ1-1; v_gene: TRBV10-3; d_gene: .; abundance: .
CDR3nt: TGTGCCAGCAGCGTAGATCTGGGGGCGAAGACCCAGTACTTC; CDR3aa: CASSVDLGAKTQYF; j_gene: TRBJ2-5; v_gene: TRBV9; d_gene: .; abundance: .
CDR3nt: TGTGCCAGCAGCTTGGGAGTGGGCAGGGAGGGTACTGAAGCTTTCTTT; CDR3aa: CASSLGVGREGTEAFF; j_gene: TRBJ1-1; v_gene: TRBV5-5; d_gene: .; abundance: .
CDR3nt: TGTGCCAGCAGCCGGGACAGGGGAGAAGAGACCCAGTACTTC; CDR3aa: CASSRDRGEETQYF; j_gene: TRBJ2-5; v_gene: TRBV5-4; d_gene: TRBD1; abundance: .
CDR3nt: TGTGCCAGCAGCGTACCGGGACAGGGGGCGACAGTGACCTCCTACGAGCAGTACTTC; CDR3aa: CASSVPGQGATVTSYEQYF; j_gene: TRBJ2-7; v_gene: TRBV9; d_gene: TRBD1; abundance: .
CDR3nt: TGTGCCTGGAGTGTTCAGGGGATTGGGGAAAAACTGTTTTTT; CDR3aa: CAWSVQGIGEKLFF; j_gene: TRBJ1-4; v_gene: TRBV30; d_gene: .; abundance: .
CDR3nt: TGTGCCAGTACACAGAACGGTCTACAAGATCAGCCCCAGCATTTT; CDR3aa: CASTQNGLQDQPQHF; j_gene: TRBJ1-5; v_gene: TRBV19; d_gene: .; abundance: .
CDR3nt: TGTGCCAGCAGCCCGACAGTCTATAATTCACCCCTCCACTTT; CDR3aa: CASSPTVYNSPLHF; j_gene: TRBJ1-6; v_gene: TRBV6-5; d_gene: .; abundance: .
CDR3nt: TGTGCCAGCAGGGAGACAGGGGGGGTTTACAATGAGCAGTTCTTC; CDR3aa: CASRETGGVYNEQFF; j_gene: TRBJ2-1; v_gene: TRBV2; d_gene: TRBD1; abundance: once
CDR3nt: TGTGCCACCCAAGGTGGGGCTAGCGGGGCTGATGAGCAGTTCTTC; CDR3aa: CATQGGASGADEQFF; j_gene: TRBJ2-1; v_gene: TRBV6-4; d_gene: TRBD2; abundance: .
CDR3nt: TGTGCCATCAGTGAGACAGGGAACTATGGCTACACCTTC; CDR3aa: CAISETGNYGYTF; j_gene: TRBJ1-2; v_gene: TRBV10-3; d_gene: .; abundance: .
CDR3nt: TGTGCCTGGAGTGCTGGGACAGGCTATGGCTACACCTTC; CDR3aa: CAWSAGTGYGYTF; j_gene: TRBJ1-2; v_gene: TRBV30; d_gene: TRBD1; abundance: once
CDR3nt: TGTGCCAGCTCACGAGGTAATCAGCCCCAGCATTTT; CDR3aa: CASSRGNQPQHF; j_gene: TRBJ1-5; v_gene: TRBV25-1; d_gene: .; abundance: once
CDR3nt: TGTGCCAGCAGTGAATTACCCCGACAGTCGGGGAACACTGAAGCTTTCTTT; CDR3aa: CASSELPRQSGNTEAFF; j_gene: TRBJ1-1; v_gene: TRBV25-1; d_gene: .; abundance: few
CDR3nt: TGTGCCAGCAGCTTTCGGGAGGGCTTGAACACTGAAGCTTTCTTT; CDR3aa: CASSFREGLNTEAFF; j_gene: TRBJ1-1; v_gene: TRBV7-8; d_gene: .; abundance: .
CDR3nt: TGTGCCAGCAGCAGGACAGGGATGGGGAATGAAGCTTTCTTT; CDR3aa: CASSRTGMGNEAFF; j_gene: TRBJ1-1; v_gene: TRBV27; d_gene: TRBD1; abundance: .
CDR3nt: TGTGCCAGCAGTCAGGGGCAGTGGAACACTGAAGCTTTCTTT; CDR3aa: CASSQGQWNTEAFF; j_gene: TRBJ1-1; v_gene: TRBV6-5; d_gene: .; abundance: .
CDR3nt: TGTGCCAGCAGTGAAGGTTCGACAGGGCGGTGGGGCTACACCTTC; CDR3aa: CASSEGSTGRWGYTF; j_gene: TRBJ1-2; v_gene: TRBV2; d_gene: TRBD1; abundance: .
CDR3nt: TGTGCCAGCTCCCCGGGACAGTATAATGAAAAACTGTTTTTT; CDR3aa: CASSPGQYNEKLFF; j_gene: TRBJ1-4; v_gene: TRBV18; d_gene: TRBD1; abundance: .
CDR3nt: TGTGCCAGCAGCCAACGGACCGGGACAGGGAAACCCTACGAGCAGTACTTC; CDR3aa: CASSQRTGTGKPYEQYF; j_gene: TRBJ2-7; v_gene: TRBV11-3; d_gene: TRBD1; abundance: once
CDR3nt: TGTGCCAGCAGCTTAGGGGGGGTGGCTGAAGCTTTCTTT; CDR3aa: CASSLGGVAEAFF; j_gene: TRBJ1-1; v_gene: TRBV7-8; d_gene: .; abundance: .
CDR3nt: TGTGCCAGCAGCCCCCCCCCACAGGTCCCCTATGGCTACACCTTC; CDR3aa: CASSPPPQVPYGYTF; j_gene: TRBJ1-2; v_gene: TRBV11-2; d_gene: .; abundance: .
CDR3nt: TGTGCCAGCAGCCAACCGGGACAAAGCAAAATGAACACTGAAGCTTTCTTT; CDR3aa: CASSQPGQSKMNTEAFF; j_gene: TRBJ1-1; v_gene: TRBV4-2; d_gene: .; abundance: .
CDR3nt: TGTGCCAGCAGCTTCGACAGGAACACTGAAGCTTTCTTT; CDR3aa: CASSFDRNTEAFF; j_gene: TRBJ1-1; v_gene: TRBV5-6; d_gene: .; abundance: .
CDR3nt: TGCAGCGTCTCGACAGGCTATAGGGGATACGAGCAGTACTTC; CDR3aa: CSVSTGYRGYEQYF; j_gene: TRBJ2-7; v_gene: TRBV29-1; d_gene: .; abundance: .
CDR3nt: TGTGCCAGCAGCCGTCCCGGGACAGCTTCCTATGGCTACACCTTC; CDR3aa: CASSRPGTASYGYTF; j_gene: TRBJ1-2; v_gene: TRBV6-6; d_gene: TRBD1; abundance: .
CDR3nt: TGTGCCAGCAGCTCCGGGACTTATGCAACTAATGAAAAACTGTTTTTT; CDR3aa: CASSSGTYATNEKLFF; j_gene: TRBJ1-4; v_gene: TRBV27; d_gene: .; abundance: .
CDR3nt: TGCGCCAGCAGCTGGACAGCGAACACTGAAGCTTTCTTT; CDR3aa: CASSWTANTEAFF; j_gene: TRBJ1-1; v_gene: TRBV5-1; d_gene: .; abundance: .
CDR3nt: TGTGCCAGCAGCTTAGTCCGTAGTAGTACTGAAGCTTTCTTT; CDR3aa: CASSLVRSSTEAFF; j_gene: TRBJ1-1; v_gene: TRBV11-3; d_gene: .; abundance: .
CDR3nt: TGTGCCAGCAGCTTAACGGGGCGGGGACAGGGGGCCGGGGAGCTGTTTTTT; CDR3aa: CASSLTGRGQGAGELFF; j_gene: TRBJ2-2; v_gene: TRBV7-3; d_gene: TRBD1; abundance: .
CDR3nt: TGTGCCAGCAGCTTAGAGGGGGAAAGGCTCCATCAGCCCCAGCATTTT; CDR3aa: CASSLEGERLHQPQHF; j_gene: TRBJ1-5; v_gene: TRBV7-8; d_gene: .; abundance: .
CDR3nt: TGCGCCAGCAGCTTTGGGACAGCAGCTCGCTACGAGCAGTACTTC; CDR3aa: CASSFGTAARYEQYF; j_gene: TRBJ2-7; v_gene: TRBV5-1; d_gene: TRBD1; abundance: .
CDR3nt: TGTGCCAGCAGGAGTGGGGCAACAGGGCTTCATCAGCCCCAGCATTTT; CDR3aa: CASRSGATGLHQPQHF; j_gene: TRBJ1-5; v_gene: TRBV2; d_gene: .; abundance: .